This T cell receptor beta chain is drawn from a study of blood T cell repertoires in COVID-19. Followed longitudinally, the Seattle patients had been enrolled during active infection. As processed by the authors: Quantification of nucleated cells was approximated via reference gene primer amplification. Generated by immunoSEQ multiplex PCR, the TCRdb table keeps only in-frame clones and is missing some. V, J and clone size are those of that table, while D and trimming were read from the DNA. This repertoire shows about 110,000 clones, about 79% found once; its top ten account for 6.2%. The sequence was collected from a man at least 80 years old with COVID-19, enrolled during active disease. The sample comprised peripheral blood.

The CDR3 sequence is CASSKGFTGELFF. DNA for the CDR3: TGTGCCAGCAGCAAGGGGTTCACCGGGGAGCTGTTTTTT. V gene TRBV7-9 combines with J gene TRBJ2-2; perhaps TRBD1 as D (5 bases). The CDR3 runs 13 residues. CDR1 SEHNR and CDR2 FQNEAQ come from the germline V gene (reference sequence). V was trimmed by 5 bases and J by 4 bases, leaving 8 bases between them.